This passage covers 21 T cell receptor beta chains from one sample sequenced in a study of PD-1 blockade in classical Hodgkin lymphoma. Data came from immunoSEQ multiplex PCR; TCRdb stores just in-frame clones and leaves some out. The sample consists of around 23,000 clones, roughly 88% of them appearing once. Documented time point: cycle 4 day 1 (C4D1), after five to seven weeks of nivolumab. After autologous stem cell transplantation all patients relapsed, and prior brentuximab vedotin exposure differed between cohorts. This sample comprised peripheral blood mononuclear cells (PBMCs), obtained before the fourth cycle of nivolumab. The receptors here all came from a human donor with classical Hodgkin lymphoma.

CDR3 region: CASSKGGREGPTDTQYF. The DNA of the CDR3 is TGTGCCAGCAGCAAAGGGGGGCGGGAGGGCCCAACAGATACGCAGTATTTT. V is TRBV4-2 and J is TRBJ2-3, with 9 nucleotides matching TRBD2. The CDR3 spans 17 residues. Germline trimming cut 5 bases from V and 3 bases from J; bases unmatched to any gene: 12. From germline, CDR1 is LGHNA and CDR2 YNFKEQ.

V is TRBV5-1 and J is TRBJ2-5, with D perhaps TRBD2 (6 bases). Germline V gene data show CDR1 as SGHRS and CDR2 as YFSETQ. This CDR3 has 15 residues. Trimming cost V 4 bases and J 2 bases, with 15 bases left between them. The CDR3 loop reads CASSLFGSYQETQYF. The CDR3 region has the DNA TGCGCCAGCAGCCTTTTCGGGAGTTATCAAGAGACCCAGTACTTC.

The chain carries TRBV6-5 and TRBJ2-5; 13 bases map to TRBD2. CDR1 and CDR2 (germline): MNHEY, SVGAGI. The CDR3 runs 15 residues. V was pared by 6 bases and J by 4 bases, with 5 bases of the junction left unmatched. CDR3 residues: CASSPLAGGPETQYF. The DNA of the CDR3 is TGTGCCAGCAGCCCACTAGCGGGGGGGCCAGAGACCCAGTACTTC.

The J gene is TRBJ1-2, the V gene TRBV15; possible D gene TRBD1, 5 bases. The CDR3 sequence is 14 residues long. Germline lookup yields CDR1 LNHNV and CDR2 YYDKDF (reference sequence). The V and J ends lost 5 bases and 8 bases respectively, with 18 bases between them. The CDR3 spells CATSRRGTGGGYTF. The CDR3 DNA reads TGTGCCACCAGCCGCCGCGGGACGGGCGGGGGCTACACCTTC.

The chain links TRBV9 to TRBJ1-1; 7 positions agree with TRBD1. Germline V CDR1 and CDR2: SGDLS, YYNGEE. The V segment lost 1 base and the J segment 7 bases; nucleotides outside the gene matches: 13. This CDR3 spans 16 amino acids. The CDR3 region is CASSVSRDRAQGEAFF. The CDR3 DNA reads as TGTGCCAGCAGCGTATCTCGTGACAGGGCTCAGGGTGAAGCTTTCTTT.

The chain links TRBV6-1 to TRBJ2-3; D may match TRBD1 or TRBD2 (5 bases each). V lost 2 bases to trimming and J lost 0 bases, with 12 bases between them. In germline, CDR1 is MNHNS, CDR2 SASEGT. The CDR3 loop spans 16 amino acids. CDR3 nucleotide sequence: TGTGCCAGCAGTGAACGTTCTTGGGACAGCACAGATACGCAGTATTTT. This sequence encodes CASSERSWDSTDTQYF.

This clone came up a few times. This specimen includes other DNA sequences encoding the same CDR3. The J gene is TRBJ2-7, the V gene TRBV28; 16 nucleotides agree with TRBD2. The CDR3 contains 16 residues. CDR1 MDHEN and CDR2 SYDVKM come from the germline V gene. V trimming: 6 bases; J trimming: 6 bases; junction bases outside the gene matches: 8. The CDR3 sequence is CASRAGTSGGAGEQYF. The CDR3 DNA sequence: TGTGCCAGCAGGGCGGGGACTAGCGGGGGGGCGGGCGAGCAGTACTTC.

This chain joins TRBV19 and TRBJ2-6; tentatively, D is TRBD2 (6 bases). The length of the CDR3 is 14 residues. In germline, CDR1 is LNHDA, CDR2 SQIVND (reference sequence). Deletions cut 7 bases from V and 2 bases from J, with 9 bases between. CDR3 sequence (DNA): TGTGCCAGTACGACGGGGGCTGGGGCCAACGTCCTGACTTTC. This codes for CASTTGAGANVLTF. Full variable domain (remainder filled in from reference TRBV19 and TRBJ2-6): DGGITQSPKYLFRKEGQNVTLSCEQNLNHDAMYWYRQDPGQGLRLIYYSQIVNDFQKGDIAEGYSVSREKKESFPLTVTSAQKNPTAFYLCASTTGAGANVLTFGAGSRLTVL.

This chain uses TRBV19 with TRBJ2-2; tentative D call: TRBD2 (6 bases). Trimming took 7 bases from V and 5 from J, leaving 17 bases between them. This CDR3 has 15 amino acids. In germline, CDR1 is LNHDA, CDR2 SQIVND (reference sequence). The CDR3 DNA reads as TGTGCCAGTATTGGGACTCGTCGTGGGACCGGGGAGCTGTTTTTT. It specifies CASIGTRRGTGELFF.

The CDR3, as DNA: TGTGCCATCAGTGTCAACCCAAGCTCCTACAATGAGCAGTTCTTC. This translates into CAISVNPSSYNEQFF. This chain links TRBV10-3 with TRBJ2-1; D is unclear. The CDR3 is made up of 15 amino acids. From germline, CDR1 is ENHRY and CDR2 SYGVKD. V lost 4 bases, J lost 0 bases, and 10 bases lay in between.

The chain joins TRBV10-3 to TRBJ2-7, with TRBD2 matching 8 bases. CDR1 and CDR2 (germline): ENHRY, SYGVKD. CDR3 length: 16 residues. The V and J ends lost 0 bases and 2 bases, in that order; junction bases with no gene match: 6. CDR3 region: CAISESALAVTYEQYF. CDR3 DNA: TGTGCCATCAGTGAGTCGGCACTAGCGGTCACCTACGAGCAGTACTTC.

The CDR3: CSVGDEQFF. For the CDR3, the DNA is TGCAGCGTTGGGGATGAGCAGTTCTTC. The chain joins TRBV29-1 to TRBJ2-1; no definite D call. V gave up 4 bases and J gave up 8 bases, with 3 bases separating them. This CDR3 has 9 residues. The germline V gene has CDR1 SQVTM and CDR2 ANQGSEA.

The V gene is TRBV4-1, the J gene TRBJ2-5; D gene ambiguous. The V end lost 1 base, the J end lost 4 bases, and 4 bases lay between the germline ends. This CDR3 comprises 12 residues. Looked up from germline, CDR1 is MGHRA and CDR2 is YSYEKL. CDR3 region: CASSQVAETQYF. The CDR3 DNA sequence: TGCGCCAGCAGCCAAGTGGCAGAGACCCAGTACTTC.

This rearrangement joins TRBV19 to TRBJ2-7; perhaps TRBD2 as D (6 bases). Per the germline V gene, CDR1 is LNHDA and CDR2 is SQIVND (reference sequence). V lost 9 bases and J lost 0, with 15 bases in between. This CDR3 has 14 amino acids. The CDR3 reads CASSPRGSSYEQYF. CDR3 bases: TGTGCCAGCTCCCCCCGGGGGTCCTCCTACGAGCAGTACTTC.

This clone was seen just once. The genes are TRBV27 and TRBJ2-7; D is undetermined. The CDR3 is 15 amino acids. V shed 6 bases and J shed 2 bases, with 17 bases lying between them. Germline CDR1 reads MNHEY; CDR2 reads SMNVEV (reference sequence). CDR3 sequence reads: CASSPSGELAYEQYF. CDR3 sequence (DNA): TGTGCCAGCAGCCCATCTGGGGAATTGGCCTACGAGCAGTACTTC.

V gene TRBV27 combines with J gene TRBJ2-1, with TRBD2 matching 9 bases. CDR1 is MNHEY, CDR2 SMNVEV, per germline (reference sequence). This CDR3 is built from 15 residues. The J segment lost 9 bases and the V segment lost 5 bases, leaving 11 bases of the junction unmatched. The CDR3 DNA is TGTGCCAGCAGTCCCTCAGCGGGGGGCTTGTCTGAGCAGTTCTTC. Protein sequence: CASSPSAGGLSEQFF.

DNA for the CDR3: TGCGCCAGCAGCCTAGGGGCTAGCGCGGCGTTAGATACGCAGTATTTT. Translation gives CASSLGASAALDTQYF. V is TRBV5-1 and J is TRBJ2-3; D might be TRBD2 (6 bases). From germline, CDR1 is SGHRS and CDR2 YFSETQ. V was pared by 4 bases and J by 5 bases, with 20 bases between. The CDR3 spans 16 residues.

This chain joins TRBV2 and TRBJ2-7; no reliable D call. The CDR3 has 12 residues. Germline V CDR1 and CDR2: SNHLY, FYNNEI. V lost 7 bases to trimming and J lost 2 bases, with 9 bases between them. This CDR3 is CASKGQAYEQYF. The CDR3 bases are TGTGCCAGCAAGGGCCAGGCCTACGAGCAGTACTTC. The full variable domain, in which reference TRBV2 and TRBJ2-7 provide the parts outside the CDR3, is EPEVTQTPSHQVTQMGQEVILRCVPISNHLYFYWYRQILGQKVEFLVSFYNNEISEKSEIFDDQFSVERPDGSNFTLKIRSTKLEDSAMYFCASKGQAYEQYFGPGTRLTVT.

V gene TRBV11-3 combines with J gene TRBJ2-1; a possible D gene is TRBD2 (5 bases). V lost 0 bases and J lost 8, with 14 bases in between. Germline V gene sequence: CDR1 SGHNT, CDR2 YENEEA. The length of the CDR3 is 15 residues. In nucleotides, the CDR3 is TGTGCCAGCAGCTTAGATGGGCTAGCATACGATGAGCAGTTCTTC. This gives the protein CASSLDGLAYDEQFF.

The V and J genes are TRBV7-9 and TRBJ2-7; the D is unclear. V lost 5 bases and J 0 bases, leaving 11 bases between the germline ends. This CDR3 is built from 14 residues. Looked up from germline, CDR1 is SEHNR and CDR2 is FQNEAQ (reference sequence). The CDR3 sequence: CASSPRLSSYEQYF. CDR3 coding DNA: TGTGCCAGCAGCCCTCGTCTTAGCTCCTACGAGCAGTACTTC.

This chain joins TRBV6-1 and TRBJ1-3; 9 bases match TRBD1. V gave up 7 bases and J gave up 8 bases; unmatched junction bases: 9. The germline CDR1 and CDR2 sequences are MNHNS and SASEGT. The CDR3 contains 14 residues. The CDR3 coding sequence is TGTGCCAGCACCCTCGGACAGGGGACGGACACCATATATTTT. Its protein is CASTLGQGTDTIYF.